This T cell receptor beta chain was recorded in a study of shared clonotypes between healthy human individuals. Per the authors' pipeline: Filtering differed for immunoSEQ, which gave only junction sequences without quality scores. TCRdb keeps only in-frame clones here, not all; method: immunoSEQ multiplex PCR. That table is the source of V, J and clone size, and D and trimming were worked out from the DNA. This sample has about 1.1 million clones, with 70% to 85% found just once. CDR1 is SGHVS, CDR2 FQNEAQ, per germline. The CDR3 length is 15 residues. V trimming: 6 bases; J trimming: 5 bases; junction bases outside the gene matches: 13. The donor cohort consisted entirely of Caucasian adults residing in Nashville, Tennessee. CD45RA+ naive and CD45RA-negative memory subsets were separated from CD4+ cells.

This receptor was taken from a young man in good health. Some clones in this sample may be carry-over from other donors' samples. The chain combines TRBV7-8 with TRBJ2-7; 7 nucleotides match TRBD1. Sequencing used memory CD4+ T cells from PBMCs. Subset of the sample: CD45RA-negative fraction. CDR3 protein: CASSVTGEGPNEQYF. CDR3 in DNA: TGTGCCAGCAGTGTCACAGGGGAAGGACCTAACGAGCAGTACTTC.